This T cell receptor beta chain was sequenced for a study of blood T cell repertoires in COVID-19. Across the whole study: Sources were T cells, B-cell-depleted T cells, or PBMCs; the material itself was cDNA or gDNA.

Participants, roughly 18 to 100 years old, spanned around 26 US areas. Participants reported their clinical history, and cohort assignment relied on those reports. Either two negative PCRs, clearance, or symptom resolution qualified Cohort 3 donors as recovered. The CDR3 contains 12 residues. CDR1 and CDR2 (germline): SEHNR, FQNEAQ (reference sequence). The V segment lost 2 bases and the J segment 12 bases; nucleotides outside the gene matches: 3. The table came from immunoSEQ multiplex PCR; TCRdb's copy has only in-frame clones and leaves some out. Among about 180,000 clones listed, more than 75% were seen once.

Sequenced: PBMCs or T cells enriched from blood (not recorded which). The TCR was taken from a woman aged 25 to 39 who had recovered from COVID-19. The V call is TRBV7-9, the J call TRBJ2-1, with 8 bases identical to TRBD1. In DNA form, the CDR3 reads TGTGCCAGCAGCTTACCACAGGGGGTGCAGTTCTTC. This encodes CASSLPQGVQFF.